This entry is about one T cell receptor (beta chain). Its antigen is currently unknown. The source of the sample is a study of CD4+ T cells in melanoma. The CDR3 totals 14 residues. CDR1 is LGHNA, CDR2 YNFKEQ, per germline. The V end lost 5 bases, the J end lost 5 bases, and 15 bases lay between the germline ends. Whole-study findings and limits: A reported correlation linked neoantigen-specific CD4+ T cells to CD8+, macrophage and B cell function. In melanoma, neoantigen-specific CD4+ T cells reportedly differed in differentiation state.

TCRdb's table, derived via immunoSEQ multiplex PCR, lists solely in-frame clones and lacks some. Found here are over 3,500 clones, over 60% of them singletons; the top ten hold approximately 22%. The receptor was derived from a human donor with melanoma. The sequenced sample was cells from a culture (not recorded whether cultured in vitro). The genes are TRBV4-2 and TRBJ1-1; D gene unclear. Here the CDR3 reads CASSLVQRGTEAFF. Written as DNA, the CDR3 is TGTGCCAGCAGCTTGGTCCAGCGAGGAACTGAAGCTTTCTTT.